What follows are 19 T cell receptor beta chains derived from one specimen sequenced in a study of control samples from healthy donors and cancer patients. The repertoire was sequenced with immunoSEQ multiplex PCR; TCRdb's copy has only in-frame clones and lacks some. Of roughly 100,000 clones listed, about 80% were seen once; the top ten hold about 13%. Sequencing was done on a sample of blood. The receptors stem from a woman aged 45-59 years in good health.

CDR3 amino acids: CASMQRKNIQYF. In DNA, the CDR3 is TGTGCCAGCATGCAAAGAAAAAACATTCAGTACTTC. This chain connects TRBV3-1 (or the pseudogene TRBV3-2) to TRBJ2-4; D is unclear. The germline V and J ends were trimmed by 7 bases and 4 bases, with 8 bases remaining between them. The CDR3 runs 12 residues. The V gene's germline CDR1 is LGHDT and CDR2 YNNKEL (reference sequence).

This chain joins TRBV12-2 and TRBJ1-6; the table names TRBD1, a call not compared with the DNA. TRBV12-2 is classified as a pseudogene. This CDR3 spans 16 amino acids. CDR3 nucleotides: TGTGCAAGTCGCTTATACCGGACAGGGGACCCTACACCCCTCCACTTT. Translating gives CASRLYRTGDPTPLHF.

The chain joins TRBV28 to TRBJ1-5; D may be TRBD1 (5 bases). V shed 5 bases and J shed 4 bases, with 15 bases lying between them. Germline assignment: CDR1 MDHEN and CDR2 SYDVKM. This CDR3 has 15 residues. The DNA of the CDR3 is TGTGCCAGCAGTGGGACCCGATCGGAGAATCAGCCCCAGCATTTT. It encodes CASSGTRSENQPQHF.

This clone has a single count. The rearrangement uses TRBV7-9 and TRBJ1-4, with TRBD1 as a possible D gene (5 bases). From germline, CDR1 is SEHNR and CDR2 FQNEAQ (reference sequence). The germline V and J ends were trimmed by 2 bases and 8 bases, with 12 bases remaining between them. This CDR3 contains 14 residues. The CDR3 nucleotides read TGTGCCAGCAGCTTATCGAGGGGCGAAGAAAAACTGTTTTTT. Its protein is CASSLSRGEEKLFF.

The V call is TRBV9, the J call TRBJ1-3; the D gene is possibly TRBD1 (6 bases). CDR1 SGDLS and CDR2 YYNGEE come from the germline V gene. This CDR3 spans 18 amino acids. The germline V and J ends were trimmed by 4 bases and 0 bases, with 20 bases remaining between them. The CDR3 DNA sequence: TGTGCCAGCAGCCTAGGGGCCGGACAGTCTTTCTCTGGAAACACCATATATTTT. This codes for CASSLGAGQSFSGNTIYF.

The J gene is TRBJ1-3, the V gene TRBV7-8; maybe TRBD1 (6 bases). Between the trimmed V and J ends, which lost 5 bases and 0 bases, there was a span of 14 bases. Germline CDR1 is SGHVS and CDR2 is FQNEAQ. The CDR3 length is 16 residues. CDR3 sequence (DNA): TGTGCCAGCAGCCCCTCGGGACACCACTCTGGAAACACCATATATTTT. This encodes CASSPSGHHSGNTIYF.

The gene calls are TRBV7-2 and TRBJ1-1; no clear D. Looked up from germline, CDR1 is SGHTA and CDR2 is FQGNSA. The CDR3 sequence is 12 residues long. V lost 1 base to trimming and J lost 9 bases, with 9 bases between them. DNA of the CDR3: TGTGCCAGCAGCTTAGGTCCCGTGCAAGCTTTCTTT. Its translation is CASSLGPVQAFF.

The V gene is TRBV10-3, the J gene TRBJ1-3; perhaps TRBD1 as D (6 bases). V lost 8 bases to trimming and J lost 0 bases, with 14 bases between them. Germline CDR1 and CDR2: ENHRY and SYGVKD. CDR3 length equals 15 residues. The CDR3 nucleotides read TGTGCCATCCGAGAGGGGGGAGGCTCTGGAAACACCATATATTTT. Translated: CAIREGGGSGNTIYF.

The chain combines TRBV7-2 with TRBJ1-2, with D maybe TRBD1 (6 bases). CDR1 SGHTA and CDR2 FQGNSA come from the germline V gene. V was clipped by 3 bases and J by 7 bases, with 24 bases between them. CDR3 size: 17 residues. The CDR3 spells CASSLGPGTPPAGGYTF. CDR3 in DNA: TGTGCCAGCAGCTTGGGCCCCGGGACACCCCCTGCGGGTGGCTACACCTTC.

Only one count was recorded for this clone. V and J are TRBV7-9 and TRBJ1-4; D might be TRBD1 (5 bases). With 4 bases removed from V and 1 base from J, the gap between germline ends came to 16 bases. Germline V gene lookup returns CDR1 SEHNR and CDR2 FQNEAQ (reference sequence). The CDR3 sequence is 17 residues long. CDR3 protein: CASSSLGVGVTNEKLFF. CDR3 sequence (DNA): TGTGCCAGCAGCTCTCTAGGGGTCGGAGTAACTAATGAAAAACTGTTTTTT.

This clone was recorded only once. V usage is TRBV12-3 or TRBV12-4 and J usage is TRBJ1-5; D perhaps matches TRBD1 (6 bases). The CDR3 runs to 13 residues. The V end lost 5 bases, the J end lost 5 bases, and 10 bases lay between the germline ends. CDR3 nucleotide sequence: TGTGCCAGCAGTCCAAACAGGGATCAGCCCCAGCATTTT. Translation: CASSPNRDQPQHF.

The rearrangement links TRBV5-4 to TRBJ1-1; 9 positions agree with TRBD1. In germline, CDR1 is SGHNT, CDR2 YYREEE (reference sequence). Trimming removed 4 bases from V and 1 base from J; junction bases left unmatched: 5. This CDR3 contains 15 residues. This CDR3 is CASSAGQGKNTEAFF. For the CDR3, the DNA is TGTGCCAGCAGCGCCGGACAGGGGAAGAACACTGAAGCTTTCTTT. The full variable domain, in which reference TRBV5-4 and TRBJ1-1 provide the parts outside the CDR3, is ETGVTQSPTHLIKTRGQQVTLRCSSQSGHNTVSWYQQALGQGPQFIFQYYREEENGRGNFPPRFSGLQFPNYSSELNVNALELDDSALYLCASSAGQGKNTEAFFGQGTRLTVV.

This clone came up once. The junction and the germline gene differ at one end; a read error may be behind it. CDR3 nucleotides: TGTGCCAGCAGTCTATCCGGGACAGGGGCCTTCAATGAGCAGTTCTTC. It specifies CASSLSGTGAFNEQFF. The chain carries TRBV27 and TRBJ2-1, with 10 positions matching TRBD1. Per the germline V gene, CDR1 is MNHEY and CDR2 is SMNVEV (reference sequence). CDR3 length equals 16 residues.

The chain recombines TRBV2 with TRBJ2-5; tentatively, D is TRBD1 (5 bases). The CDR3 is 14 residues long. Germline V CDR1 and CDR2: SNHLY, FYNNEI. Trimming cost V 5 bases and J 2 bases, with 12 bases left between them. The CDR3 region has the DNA TGTGCCAGCAGTAATGATCAGGGTCAAGAGACCCAGTACTTC. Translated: CASSNDQGQETQYF.

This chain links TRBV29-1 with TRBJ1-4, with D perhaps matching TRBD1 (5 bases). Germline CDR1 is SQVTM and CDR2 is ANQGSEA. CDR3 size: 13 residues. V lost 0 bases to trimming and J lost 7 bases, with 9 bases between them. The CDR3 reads CSVEEGVGEKLFF. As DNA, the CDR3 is TGCAGCGTTGAAGAGGGGGTGGGTGAAAAACTGTTTTTT.

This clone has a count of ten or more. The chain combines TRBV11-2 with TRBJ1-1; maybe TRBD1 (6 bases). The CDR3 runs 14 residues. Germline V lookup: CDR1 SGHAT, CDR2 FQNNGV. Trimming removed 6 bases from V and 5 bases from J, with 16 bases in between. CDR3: CASRYPGGRTEAFF. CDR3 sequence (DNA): TGTGCCAGCAGGTACCCTGGGGGGCGGACTGAAGCTTTCTTT.

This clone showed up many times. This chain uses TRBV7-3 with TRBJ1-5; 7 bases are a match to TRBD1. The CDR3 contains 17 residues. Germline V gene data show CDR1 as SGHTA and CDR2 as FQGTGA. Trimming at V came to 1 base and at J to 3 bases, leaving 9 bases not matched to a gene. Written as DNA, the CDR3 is TGTGCCAGCAGCTTAAAAAGAACCGGGACAGACAATCAGCCCCAGCATTTT. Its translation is CASSLKRTGTDNQPQHF.

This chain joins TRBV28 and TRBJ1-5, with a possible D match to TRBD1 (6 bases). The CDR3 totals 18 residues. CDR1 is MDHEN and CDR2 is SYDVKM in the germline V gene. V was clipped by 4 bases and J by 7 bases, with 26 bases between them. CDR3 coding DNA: TGTGCCAGCAGTTCGCCGACGCATAGGACAGATCAGGGACAGCCCCAGCATTTT. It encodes CASSSPTHRTDQGQPQHF.

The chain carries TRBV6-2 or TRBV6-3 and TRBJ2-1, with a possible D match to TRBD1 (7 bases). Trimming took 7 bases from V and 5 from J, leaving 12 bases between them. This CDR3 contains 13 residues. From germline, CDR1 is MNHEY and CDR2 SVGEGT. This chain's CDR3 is CASTPRGDNEQFF. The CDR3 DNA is TGTGCCAGCACCCCCAGGGGGGACAATGAGCAGTTCTTC.